The 28 T cell receptor beta chains below come from one sample, sequenced in a study of T cell clonotyping in hematopoietic cell transplantation. Assay: immunoSEQ multiplex PCR; the TCRdb copy retains only in-frame clones and omits some. The table shows some 15,000 clones, with under 90% occurring only once. The starting material was PBMCs, obtained 100 days after allogeneic stem cell transplant. Source of these receptors: a male patient aged 55 to 70 who had an allogeneic stem cell transplant from a related donor, so the T cells may come from the graft donor. Some clones in this sample may be carry-over from other donors' samples.

CDR3 loop: CASSATQGSSGNTIYF. DNA for the CDR3: TGTGCCAGCAGTGCGACCCAGGGTTCCTCTGGAAACACCATATATTTT. V and J are TRBV6-4 and TRBJ1-3; tentatively, D is TRBD1 (5 bases). Germline loops: CDR1 MRHNA, CDR2 SNTAGT. V was shortened by 4 bases and J by 0 bases, with 13 bases between the two germline ends. This CDR3 region has 16 residues.

In its sample, this clone was seen once. This sequence joins TRBV7-3 and TRBJ2-5; 11 bases line up with TRBD2. V was pared by 5 bases and J by 2 bases, with 7 bases of the junction left unmatched. Germline V gene sequence: CDR1 SGHTA, CDR2 FQGTGA. There are 16 residues in the CDR3. DNA of the CDR3: TGTGCCAGCAGCGAAAATCTAGCGGGGGGACAAGAGACCCAGTACTTC. The encoded protein is CASSENLAGGQETQYF.

The chain couples TRBV2 to TRBJ2-1; D is possibly TRBD1 or TRBD2 (5 bases each). Per germline, CDR1 SNHLY and CDR2 FYNNEI. CDR3 length equals 15 residues. V was cut by 6 bases and J by 7 bases, with 19 bases left in between. The CDR3 here is CASSPTRGSSNEQFF. As DNA, the CDR3 is TGTGCCAGCAGCCCGACCCGGGGCTCTTCAAATGAGCAGTTCTTC.

This sequence joins TRBV5-1 and TRBJ1-4; possible D gene TRBD1, 5 bases. Germline CDR1 is SGHRS and CDR2 is YFSETQ. The CDR3 is made up of 15 amino acids. Trimming shortened V by 4 bases and J by 2 bases, and 12 bases separated the two germline ends. The CDR3 DNA reads as TGCGCCAGCAGCCCCCTGGAGGGGACTAATGAAAAACTGTTTTTT. Its translation is CASSPLEGTNEKLFF.

The chain couples TRBV5-1 to TRBJ1-1; D call uncertain. CDR1 is SGHRS and CDR2 is YFSETQ in the germline V gene. This CDR3 region has 13 residues. The V end lost 0 bases, the J end lost 2 bases, and 5 bases lay between the germline ends. The CDR3, as DNA: TGCGCCAGCAGCTTGGAAGGCAACACTGAAGCTTTCTTT. Protein: CASSLEGNTEAFF.

This clone was counted a single time. The chain joins TRBV29-1 to TRBJ2-5; 7 bases are a match to TRBD1. The germline V gene encodes CDR1 SQVTM and CDR2 ANQGSEA. V lost 3 bases, J lost 4 bases, and 8 bases stayed unmatched. The CDR3 length is 14 residues. For the CDR3, the DNA is TGCAGCGTTGACGAATTGGGACAGTTAGAGACCCAGTACTTC. This sequence encodes CSVDELGQLETQYF.

Only a few counts were recorded for this clone. The CDR3 region has the DNA TGTGCCAGCAGCTTGGTCCCCAAATCCGGCGAGCAGTACTTC. Its translation is CASSLVPKSGEQYF. V usage is TRBV13 and J usage is TRBJ2-7, with D uncertain. Trimming removed 3 bases from V and 6 bases from J, with 15 bases in between. Germline V gene lookup returns CDR1 PRHDT and CDR2 FYEKMQ (reference sequence). This CDR3 region has 14 residues.

The gene calls are TRBV7-2 and TRBJ2-1; the D gene is possibly TRBD1 (5 bases). The CDR3 is 15 amino acids. V lost 1 base to trimming and J lost 5 bases, with 12 bases between them. Germline CDR1 reads SGHTA; CDR2 reads FQGNSA. CDR3 loop: CASSLVGRANNEQFF. For the CDR3, the DNA is TGTGCCAGCAGCTTAGTTGGCAGGGCTAACAATGAGCAGTTCTTC.

The chain employs TRBV19 and TRBJ1-2; 7 positions agree with TRBD1. This CDR3 contains 17 residues. J gave up 0 bases and V 5 bases, and 12 bases lay outside the gene matches. Germline values: CDR1 LNHDA, CDR2 SQIVND (reference sequence). The CDR3 loop reads CASSLPGQRGTNYGYTF. CDR3 DNA sequence: TGTGCCAGTAGTCTACCGGGACAGAGGGGGACTAACTATGGCTACACCTTC.

This chain uses TRBV7-9 with TRBJ2-7; D call uncertain. V was shortened by 6 bases and J by 3 bases, with 18 bases between the two germline ends. CDR3 length: 15 residues. CDR1 and CDR2 from the germline V gene are SEHNR and FQNEAQ (reference sequence). The CDR3 spells CASSLRTGGGYEQYF. As DNA, the CDR3 is TGTGCCAGCAGTCTCCGGACGGGCGGCGGCTACGAGCAGTACTTC.

The chain is built from TRBV7-3 and TRBJ2-5, with a tentative D call TRBD2 (6 bases). Germline V gene data show CDR1 as SGHTA and CDR2 as FQGTGA. Trimming left V 2 bases short and J 3 bases short, with 10 bases between. This CDR3 region has 14 residues. For the CDR3, the DNA is TGTGCCAGCAGCTTAGGGGGGTACGAAGAGACCCAGTACTTC. It is translated as CASSLGGYEETQYF.

CDR3: CASSWGGNTEAFF. The CDR3 DNA is TGTGCCAGCAGCTGGGGGGGAAACACTGAAGCTTTCTTT. This chain connects TRBV11-1 to TRBJ1-1; perhaps TRBD1 as D (5 bases). V dropped 4 bases and J dropped 2 bases, with 8 bases sitting between them. The CDR3 covers 13 residues. Germline V gene data show CDR1 as SGHAT and CDR2 as FQDESV (reference sequence).

This chain connects TRBV6-5 to TRBJ2-7; D unclear. The CDR3 has 13 residues. Germline-derived CDR1 and CDR2 are MNHEY and SVGAGI. V lost 5 bases and J 1 base, leaving 9 bases between the germline ends. Here the CDR3 reads CASSQDVSYEQYF. The CDR3 DNA is TGTGCCAGCAGTCAGGACGTTTCCTACGAGCAGTACTTC.

The V and J genes are TRBV4-3 and TRBJ1-2; D not resolved. The CDR3 has 15 amino acids. CDR1 LGHNA and CDR2 YSLEER come from the germline V gene. V was cut by 0 bases and J by 0 bases, with 8 bases left in between. DNA of the CDR3: TGCGCCAGCAGCCAAGACCACAGAGCTAACTATGGCTACACCTTC. It yields the protein CASSQDHRANYGYTF.

The rearrangement links TRBV28 to TRBJ1-4; TRBD1 is a possible D gene (6 bases). Trimming took 6 bases from V and 8 from J, leaving 16 bases between them. The CDR3 is made up of 14 amino acids. CDR1 is MDHEN and CDR2 is SYDVKM in the germline V gene. CDR3 sequence: CASSTPGQGEKLFF. The CDR3 DNA sequence: TGTGCCAGCAGCACTCCGGGACAAGGGGAAAAACTGTTTTTT.

The V and J genes are TRBV30 and TRBJ1-1; D is possibly TRBD1 (5 bases). The CDR3 contains 14 residues. The V gene lost 3 bases and the J gene lost 0 bases, with 11 bases spanning the gap. The germline gives CDR1 GTSNPN, CDR2 SVGIG (reference sequence). The CDR3 nucleotides are TGTGCCTGGAGCCAGACAGTAATGAACACTGAAGCTTTCTTT. This codes for CAWSQTVMNTEAFF.

This chain connects TRBV10-1 to TRBJ1-5; no reliable D call. Germline lookup yields CDR1 WNHNN and CDR2 SYGVQD (reference sequence). The V gene lost 0 bases and the J gene lost 4 bases, with 10 bases spanning the gap. CDR3 size: 15 residues. The CDR3 reads CASSESFTENQPQHF. The CDR3 DNA sequence: TGCGCCAGCAGTGAGTCGTTTACAGAAAATCAGCCCCAGCATTTT.

V and J are TRBV6-5 and TRBJ2-7, with D uncertain. Germline V lookup: CDR1 MNHEY, CDR2 SVGAGI. This CDR3 is built from 11 residues. Trimming pared 6 bases from V and 4 bases from J, leaving 7 bases between. The CDR3 loop reads CASSELYEQYF. The DNA for the CDR3 is TGTGCCAGCAGCGAGCTGTACGAGCAGTACTTC.

This clone was picked up one time. The chain employs TRBV5-4 and TRBJ1-6, with D hard to call. Between the trimmed V and J ends, which lost 2 bases and 7 bases, there was a span of 7 bases. Germline-derived CDR1 and CDR2 are SGHNT and YYREEE (reference sequence). This CDR3 has 13 amino acids. In DNA form, the CDR3 reads TGTGCCAGCAGCTTATACGGGAATTCACCCCTCCACTTT. This sequence encodes CASSLYGNSPLHF.

This clone has only a few counts. At one end the junction does not follow the germline gene, possibly because of a read error. The chain employs TRBV27 and TRBJ1-2; D unclear. The germline V gene has CDR1 MNHEY and CDR2 SMNVEV (reference sequence). The CDR3 is made up of 9 amino acids. Here the CDR3 reads CASGRDRVF. The CDR3 DNA sequence: TGTGCCAGCGGACGAGACCGAGTCTTC.

This chain links TRBV5-4 with TRBJ1-2, with D perhaps matching TRBD1 (5 bases). The CDR3 extends over 14 amino acids. Germline CDR1 is SGHNT and CDR2 is YYREEE (reference sequence). With 1 base removed from V and 5 bases from J, the gap between germline ends came to 12 bases. The CDR3 sequence is CASSLTRGEYGYTF. The DNA for the CDR3 is TGTGCCAGCAGCTTGACAAGGGGCGAGTATGGCTACACCTTC.

This chain links TRBV29-1 with TRBJ1-3, with unresolved D. Germline V gives CDR1 SQVTM, CDR2 ANQGSEA. With 0 bases removed from V and 4 bases from J, the gap between germline ends came to 13 bases. The CDR3 has 15 residues. CDR3 sequence: CSVEEGPGSGNTIYF. DNA of the CDR3: TGCAGCGTTGAAGAAGGACCTGGATCGGGAAACACCATATATTTT.

The CDR3: CASSLDRHEQYF. The CDR3 nucleotides are TGTGCCAGCAGTCTCGACAGGCACGAGCAGTACTTC. The chain has TRBV14 and TRBJ2-7; tentative D call: TRBD1 (6 bases). V lost 6 bases, J lost 5 bases, and 11 bases lay in between. Per germline, CDR1 SGHDN and CDR2 FVKESK. This CDR3 has 12 amino acids.

This clone turned up a few times. The rearrangement links TRBV27 to TRBJ1-6; 7 bases fit TRBD1. This CDR3 is built from 16 residues. The germline CDR1 and CDR2 sequences are MNHEY and SMNVEV (reference sequence). Trimming cost V 5 bases and J 8 bases; bases outside gene matches: 12. This CDR3 reads CASSPRDSRLDSPLHF. CDR3 nucleotide sequence: TGTGCCAGCAGTCCCCGGGACAGCCGTTTGGATTCACCCCTCCACTTT.

This clone was seen a handful of times. The chain combines TRBV4-2 with TRBJ1-6, with no clear D. Trimming removed 1 base from V and 3 bases from J, with 10 bases in between. This CDR3 has 16 amino acids. CDR1 and CDR2 (germline): LGHNA, YNFKEQ. The CDR3 coding sequence is TGTGCCAGCAGCCAAGCCACAGAATTCTATAATTCACCCCTCCACTTT. Its protein product is CASSQATEFYNSPLHF.

V and J are TRBV7-4 and TRBJ1-5; D gene unclear. There are 13 residues in the CDR3. The ends were cut back, 2 bases at V and 7 bases at J, with 9 bases in the middle. In germline, CDR1 is SGHVT, CDR2 SQSDAQ. The CDR3 loop is CASSLKGSQPQHF. The DNA for the CDR3 is TGTGCCAGCAGCTTAAAAGGAAGCCAGCCCCAGCATTTT.

The chain is built from TRBV7-8 and TRBJ1-1, with D uncertain. The germline V gene has CDR1 SGHVS and CDR2 FQNEAQ. V lost 2 bases to trimming and J lost 0 bases, with 13 bases between them. This CDR3 contains 16 residues. Written as DNA, the CDR3 is TGTGCCAGCAGCTTATCTTTCAGCCGCATGAACACTGAAGCTTTCTTT. It translates to CASSLSFSRMNTEAFF.

This sequence joins TRBV5-6 and TRBJ1-2; tentative D call: TRBD1 (5 bases). Trimming left V 0 bases short and J 7 bases short, with 10 bases between. CDR1 is SGHDT, CDR2 YYEEEE, per germline. The CDR3 consists of 13 residues. The CDR3 protein is CASSLVPGLGYTF. CDR3 DNA: TGTGCCAGCAGCTTGGTGCCAGGGCTTGGCTACACCTTC.